These T cell receptor beta chains were read from a single sample in a study of OX40 agonist ivuxolimab in advanced cancers. The repertoire was sequenced with immunoSEQ multiplex PCR; TCRdb's copy has only in-frame clones and lacks some. Of approximately 28,000 clones in the sample, roughly 84% were seen once. Here the sequenced sample was CD4+ or CD8+ T cells sorted from blood, taken in a trial of the OX40 agonist ivuxolimab. Receptors originate from an adult with an advanced solid tumor such as melanoma, head and neck, liver or kidney cancer. Both conserved end residues are part of each CDR3. Fields, in order: CDR3 length, D gene, J gene, V gene, clone size, CDR3 DNA, CDR3 protein. A D gene is named only where the DNA matches it firmly. Where a row states a size, it is once, few, many or the class of an expanded clone; other rows omit it.

17 | - | TRBJ2-1 | TRBV5-1 | - | TGCGCCAGCAGCTTGGAGCCAAGCAGGAGCTCCTACAATGAGCAGTTCTTC | CASSLEPSRSSYNEQFF
17 | TRBD1 | TRBJ1-2 | TRBV7-8 | - | TGTGCCAGCAGCTTAGACAGGACAGGGGTGATCTTAGATGACTACACCTTC | CASSLDRTGVILDDYTF
13 | - | TRBJ2-7 | TRBV9 | - | TGTGCCAGCAGCGCGGGACACCCTTACGAGCAGTACTTC | CASSAGHPYEQYF
12 | - | TRBJ2-1 | TRBV10-3 | - | TGTGCCATCCCACGACTAGTCGGTGAGCAGTTCTTC | CAIPRLVGEQFF
12 | - | TRBJ1-2 | TRBV11-2 | medium-sized | TGTGCCAGCAGCTCCGATAACTATGGCTACACCTTC | CASSSDNYGYTF
13 | - | TRBJ2-1 | TRBV19 | - | TGTGCCAGTAGTATAGTGGGATTGGGTGAGCAGTTCTTC | CASSIVGLGEQFF
16 | TRBD2 | TRBJ2-7 | TRBV7-9 | - | TGTGCCAGCAGCCCCGCCCTGGCGGGAGGGATCTACGAGCAGTACTTC | CASSPALAGGIYEQYF
17 | - | TRBJ2-6 | TRBV11-3 | - | TGTGCCAGCAGCCCGGACAGAATTAGCTCTGGGGCCAACGTCCTGACTTTC | CASSPDRISSGANVLTF
19 | TRBD2 | TRBJ2-5 | TRBV7-9 | - | TGTGCCAGCAGCTTGCCTCTGGGGGGACTAGCGGGACCGGAAGAGACCCAGTACTTC | CASSLPLGGLAGPEETQYF
13 | - | TRBJ1-2 | TRBV16 | - | TGTGCCAGCAGCCAATCATCCGGGTATGGCTACACCTTC | CASSQSSGYGYTF
18 | TRBD1 | TRBJ1-4 | TRBV11-2 | - | TGTGCCAGCAGCTTAGACCACCGACGACAGGGCGTCTATGAAAAACTGTTTTTT | CASSLDHRRQGVYEKLFF
15 | - | TRBJ2-2 | TRBV27 | once | TGTGCCAGCACCTTGGGGGGGCCGAACACCGGGGAGCTGTTTTTT | CASTLGGPNTGELFF
13 | - | TRBJ2-7 | TRBV6-5 | - | TGTGCCAGCAGTTATGGGGGGATCTACGAGCAGTACTTC | CASSYGGIYEQYF
13 | - | TRBJ2-1 | TRBV7-6 | - | TGTGCCAGCAGCTTAGCCCAGGGGAATGAGCAGTTCTTC | CASSLAQGNEQFF
15 | TRBD1 | TRBJ2-5 | TRBV13 | - | TGTGCCAGCAGCCCCCCCGGGGACAGCCAAGAGACCCAGTACTTC | CASSPPGDSQETQYF
14 | - | TRBJ1-1 | TRBV29-1 | - | TGCAGCGTTGAAGTGGATGGCATGAACACTGAAGCTTTCTTT | CSVEVDGMNTEAFF
15 | - | TRBJ1-1 | TRBV7-9 | - | TGTGCCAGCAGCTTCCCCCAGGCAGGGGACACTGAAGCTTTCTTT | CASSFPQAGDTEAFF
16 | - | TRBJ1-2 | TRBV27 | - | TGTGCCAGCAGTTTATCTCAGGGTGGGCATTACTATGGCTACACCTTC | CASSLSQGGHYYGYTF
15 | TRBD1 | TRBJ1-2 | TRBV5-1 | - | TGCGCCAGCAGCGAGGGAGAGGGGGCGGGCTATGGCTACACCTTC | CASSEGEGAGYGYTF
17 | TRBD1 | TRBJ1-3 | TRBV19 | - | TGTGCCAGTACCGGGGGGACAGGGGGTATCTCTGGAAACACCATATATTTT | CASTGGTGGISGNTIYF
14 | - | TRBJ2-3 | TRBV11-2 | - | TGTGCCAGCAGCTTGTGGAGATTTACAGATACGCAGTATTTT | CASSLWRFTDTQYF
14 | - | TRBJ2-7 | TRBV7-9 | - | TGTGCCAGCAGCTTCTTGCAGGGGGGCAGCGAGCAGTACTTC | CASSFLQGGSEQYF
13 | - | TRBJ2-7 | TRBV28 | - | TGTGCCAGCAGTGCCTGGGCGGGGTACGAGCAGTACTTC | CASSAWAGYEQYF
15 | - | TRBJ2-4 | TRBV11-2 | - | TGTGCCAGCAGCCCCCGGGACCTAGCCAAAAACATTCAGTACTTC | CASSPRDLAKNIQYF
13 | TRBD1 | TRBJ2-1 | TRBV4-1 | - | TGCGCCAGCAGCCGAGGACAGGGTGATGAGCAGTTCTTC | CASSRGQGDEQFF
13 | - | TRBJ2-4 | TRBV10-3 | - | TGTGCCATCCTGTTGGGGGGGCAAAACATTCAGTACTTC | CAILLGGQNIQYF
16 | - | TRBJ1-6 | TRBV5-1 | - | TGCGCCAGCAGCTTCGCAGGGGAGGCCTATAATTCACCCCTCCACTTT | CASSFAGEAYNSPLHF
14 | - | TRBJ1-2 | TRBV19 | - | TGTGCCAGTAGTGCAGCGGGACAAATTTATGGCTACACCTTC | CASSAAGQIYGYTF
14 | - | TRBJ1-4 | TRBV19 | - | TGTGCCAGTAGTTCAGGGTCGTCTTATGAAAAACTGTTTTTT | CASSSGSSYEKLFF